Listed here are 11 T cell receptor beta chains from one sample, sequenced in a study of blood T cell repertoires in COVID-19 (dated by TCRdb to 2019 to 2021). The method was the immunoSEQ multiplex PCR assay. The source is immuneACCESS, and TCRdb retained only in-frame sequences with V and J called. Part of the clones is not carried over; for the studies checked, unresolved V genes explain less than half of this, and the remainder is unexplained. This sample has more than 85,000 clones in its table, and 88% of those were observed once. The top ten constitute about 3% of the sample. Sequencing was carried out using peripheral blood. These receptors all stem from a woman in her forties or fifties with acute or convalescent COVID-19.

This sequence joins TRBV20-1 and TRBJ2-5, with 7 bases lining up with TRBD2. Germline CDR1 and CDR2: DFQATT and SNEGSKA (reference sequence). CDR3 length: 13 residues. With 3 bases clipped from V and 1 base from J, the junction kept 2 bases outside the gene matches. The CDR3 DNA follows: TGCAGTGCTAGTGGACTAGTCCAAGAGACCCAGTACTTC. Translating it yields CSASGLVQETQYF.

In its sample, this clone was seen once. The rearrangement joins TRBV19 to TRBJ1-1; D call uncertain. Germline loops: CDR1 LNHDA, CDR2 SQIVND (reference sequence). The CDR3 extends over 15 amino acids. The germline V and J ends were trimmed by 1 base and 3 bases, with 12 bases remaining between them. The CDR3 region is CASSIGSPPDTEAFF. CDR3 DNA: TGTGCCAGTAGTATAGGGTCACCCCCGGACACTGAAGCTTTCTTT.

The rearrangement joins TRBV3-1 (or the pseudogene TRBV3-2) to TRBJ2-7; the D gene is possibly TRBD1 (5 bases). The CDR3 contains 13 residues. Germline CDR1 reads LGHDT; CDR2 reads YNNKEL (reference sequence). With 4 bases removed from V and 6 bases from J, the gap between germline ends came to 13 bases. CDR3 nucleotide sequence: TGTGCCAGCAGCCCCCTCACTCAGGGCGAGCAGTACTTC. Protein sequence: CASSPLTQGEQYF.

This rearrangement joins TRBV2 to TRBJ1-4, with D perhaps TRBD1 (6 bases). The CDR3 sequence is 14 residues long. Trimming left V 6 bases short and J 8 bases short, with 16 bases between. The V gene's germline CDR1 is SNHLY and CDR2 FYNNEI. CDR3 nucleotides: TGTGCCAGCAGGGCTGTCGGGGGGCGCGAAAAACTGTTTTTT. Protein product: CASRAVGGREKLFF. The full variable domain, with the rest looked up from reference TRBV2 and TRBJ1-4, is EPEVTQTPSHQVTQMGQEVILRCVPISNHLYFYWYRQILGQKVEFLVSFYNNEISEKSEIFDDQFSVERPDGSNFTLKIRSTKLEDSAMYFCASRAVGGREKLFFGSGTQLSVL.

This chain connects TRBV19 to TRBJ1-3; D gene unclear. The ends were cut back, 3 bases at V and 2 bases at J, with 8 bases in the middle. The length of the CDR3 is 14 residues. CDR1 and CDR2 from the germline V gene are LNHDA and SQIVND (reference sequence). The CDR3 loop is CASSIRPPGNTIYF. CDR3 DNA: TGTGCCAGTAGTATCAGGCCTCCTGGAAACACCATATATTTT. The full variable domain, with the rest looked up from reference TRBV19 and TRBJ1-3, is DGGITQSPKYLFRKEGQNVTLSCEQNLNHDAMYWYRQDPGQGLRLIYYSQIVNDFQKGDIAEGYSVSREKKESFPLTVTSAQKNPTAFYLCASSIRPPGNTIYFGEGSWLTVV.

This clone was seen more than once but under ten times. The chain employs TRBV2 and TRBJ1-3, with D possibly being TRBD1 (6 bases). Trimming took off 6 bases at V and 0 bases at J, with 21 bases between the two ends. This CDR3 spans 18 amino acids. Germline CDR1 is SNHLY and CDR2 is FYNNEI. CDR3 residues: CASSRSGGAGSSGNTIYF. CDR3 in DNA: TGTGCCAGCAGCAGGAGCGGGGGGGCAGGTTCCTCTGGAAACACCATATATTTT.

The rearrangement uses TRBV5-1 and TRBJ2-7, with TRBD1 identical over 8 bases. Germline CDR1 is SGHRS and CDR2 is YFSETQ. The CDR3 length is 13 residues. J was trimmed by 4 bases and V by 5 bases; bases with no gene match: 5. The CDR3 DNA follows: TGCGCCAGCAGAGAGGACAGGGTATACGAGCAGTACTTC. Protein sequence: CASREDRVYEQYF.

CDR3 nucleotide sequence: TGTGCCAGCAGCTCTAGGGGACAGGGTTATATTGGGGAAGAGACCCAGTACTTC. Its protein is CASSSRGQGYIGEETQYF. The genes are TRBV11-2 and TRBJ2-5; 9 nucleotides align to TRBD1. Losses at the gene ends were 4 bases for V and 3 bases for J; bases not matched to a gene: 15. Germline CDR1 SGHAT, CDR2 FQNNGV. This CDR3 comprises 18 residues.

The genes are TRBV6-1 and TRBJ1-5; D may be TRBD1 (5 bases). Germline CDR1 MNHNS, CDR2 SASEGT. This CDR3 is built from 15 residues. The V and J ends lost 1 base and 1 base respectively, with 8 bases between them. CDR3 coding DNA: TGTGCCAGCAGTGAAGGCGGGGGGAGCAATCAGCCCCAGCATTTT. It is translated as CASSEGGGSNQPQHF.

The chain joins TRBV19 to TRBJ2-4; 12 bases match TRBD2. CDR3 length equals 17 residues. Losses at the gene ends were 3 bases for V and 4 bases for J; bases not matched to a gene: 7. The germline CDR1 and CDR2 sequences are LNHDA and SQIVND (reference sequence). The DNA for the CDR3 is TGTGCCAGTAGTATCGGACTAGCGGGATCGGATAAAAACATTCAGTACTTC. It specifies CASSIGLAGSDKNIQYF.

The chain has TRBV30 and TRBJ2-5, with 8 bases lining up with TRBD2. Trimming took 0 bases from V and 4 from J; bases not matched to a gene: 4. This CDR3 is built from 14 residues. Germline CDR1 GTSNPN, CDR2 SVGIG (reference sequence). The CDR3 loop reads CAWSVGLAGETQYF. The CDR3, as DNA: TGTGCCTGGAGTGTGGGTCTAGCGGGAGAGACCCAGTACTTC. The full variable domain, with the rest looked up from reference TRBV30 and TRBJ2-5, is SQTIHQWPATLVQPVGSPLSLECTVEGTSNPNLYWYRQAAGRGLQLLFYSVGIGQISSEVPQNLSASRPQDRQFILSSKKLLLSDSGFYLCAWSVGLAGETQYFGPGTRLLVL.